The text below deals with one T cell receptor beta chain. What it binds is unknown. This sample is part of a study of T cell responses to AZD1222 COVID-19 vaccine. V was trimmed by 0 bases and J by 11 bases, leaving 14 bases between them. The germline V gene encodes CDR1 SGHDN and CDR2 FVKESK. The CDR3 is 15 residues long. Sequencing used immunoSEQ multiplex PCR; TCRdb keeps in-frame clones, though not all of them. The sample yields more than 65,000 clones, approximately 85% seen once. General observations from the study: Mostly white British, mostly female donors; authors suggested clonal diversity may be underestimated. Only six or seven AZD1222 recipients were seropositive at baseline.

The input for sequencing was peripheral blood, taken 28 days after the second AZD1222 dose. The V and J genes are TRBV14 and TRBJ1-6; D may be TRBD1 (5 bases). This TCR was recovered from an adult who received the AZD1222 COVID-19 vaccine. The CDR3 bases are TGTGCCAGCAGCCAAGATACGGGGGTTCATACACCCCTCCACTTT. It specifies CASSQDTGVHTPLHF.